These T cell receptor beta chains were read from a single sample in a study of OX40 agonist ivuxolimab in advanced cancers. Measured with immunoSEQ multiplex PCR; TCRdb has only the in-frame clones, and not every one. The top ten clones hold about 36% of a sample with approximately 15,000 clones, 60% to 80% of them seen once. Here the sequenced sample was CD4+ or CD8+ T cells sorted from blood, taken in a trial of the OX40 agonist ivuxolimab. The receptors were sampled from an adult with an advanced solid tumor such as melanoma, head and neck, liver or kidney cancer. Both conserved end residues are part of each CDR3.

>TRBV19|TRBJ2-7
CASSWGSSYEQYF
>TRBV9|TRBJ1-5
CASSPGGAGNQPQHF
>TRBV7-8|TRBJ2-1
CASSLRLAGATEQFF
>TRBV28|TRBJ2-7
CASSFPGAGGRSYEQYF
>TRBV9|TRBJ2-3
CASSAWTASTDTQYF
>TRBV30|TRBJ2-2
CAWSRQLGQGNGELFF
>TRBV2|TRBJ1-5
CASSLTGPNQPQHF
>TRBV11-3|TRBJ2-5
CASSGHSGSEETQYF
>TRBV4-2|TRBJ2-1
CASSQVIGSGRAHEQFF
>TRBV6-1|TRBJ1-1
CASSEEGMGAEAFF
>TRBV6-1|TRBJ2-1
CASGDFADEQFF
>TRBV5-4|TRBJ2-5
CASRVQLRETQYF
>TRBV28|TRBJ1-2
CASSLRPGISYGYTF
>TRBV5-4|TRBJ1-1
CASSSGAGSNTEAFF
>TRBV6-5|TRBJ1-1
CASSWAVNTEAFF
>TRBV19|TRBJ2-3
CASSISGTSSDTQYF
>TRBV18|TRBJ1-1
CASSPERGENTEAFF
>TRBV5-1|TRBJ2-5
CASSFSGGETQYF
>TRBV19|TRBJ2-7
CASSSKLLPTSYSYEQYF
>TRBV5-1|TRBJ2-1
CASRPSGSPYNEQFF
>TRBV5-6|TRBJ2-5
CASSAYSQETQYF
>TRBV14|TRBJ1-1
CASSQDSKSGGEAFF
>TRBV2|TRBJ2-7
CASSGTSGSHEQYF
>TRBV5-8|TRBJ1-1
CASSLVQGRTEAFF
>TRBV13|TRBJ2-5
CASSLLGTQQETQYF
>TRBV7-9|TRBJ2-1
CASSSGGYNEQFF
>TRBV2|TRBJ2-4
CASSDTAFNIQYF
>TRBV4-2|TRBJ2-6
CASSQGWQGATGANVLTF
>TRBV5-1|TRBJ2-1
CASSLDRDAVYNEQFF
>TRBV11-2|TRBJ2-5
CASSLDPNQETQYF
>TRBV7-6|TRBJ2-5
CASSATLAGAFQETQYF
>TRBV4-1|TRBJ1-5
CASSLESGVNQPQHF
>TRBV4-1|TRBJ2-1
CASSQWGDNEQFF
>TRBV7-9|TRBJ2-7
CASSQDQRPYEQYF
>TRBV9|TRBJ2-3
CASSAGTTSTDTQYF